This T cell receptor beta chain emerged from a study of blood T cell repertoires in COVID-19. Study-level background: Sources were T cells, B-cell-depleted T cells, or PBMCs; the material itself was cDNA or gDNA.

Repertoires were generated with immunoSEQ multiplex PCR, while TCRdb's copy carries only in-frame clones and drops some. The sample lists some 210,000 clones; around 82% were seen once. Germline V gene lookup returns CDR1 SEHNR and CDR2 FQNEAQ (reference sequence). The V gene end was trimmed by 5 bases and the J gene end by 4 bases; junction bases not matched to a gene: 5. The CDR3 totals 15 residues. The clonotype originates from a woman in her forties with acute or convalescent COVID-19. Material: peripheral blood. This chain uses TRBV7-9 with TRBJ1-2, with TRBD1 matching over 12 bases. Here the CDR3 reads CASSPGTGGRYGYTF. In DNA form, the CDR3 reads TGTGCCAGCAGCCCCGGGACAGGGGGCCGCTATGGCTACACCTTC.